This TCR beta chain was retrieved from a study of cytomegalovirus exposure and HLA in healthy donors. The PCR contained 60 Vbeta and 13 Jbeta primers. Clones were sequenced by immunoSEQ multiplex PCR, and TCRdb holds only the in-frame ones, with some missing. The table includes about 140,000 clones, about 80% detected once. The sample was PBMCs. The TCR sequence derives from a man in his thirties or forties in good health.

The chain's CDR3 is CASSGGGAAPQETQYF. DNA of the CDR3: TGTGCCAGTAGTGGCGGGGGGGCGGCTCCCCAAGAGACCCAGTACTTC. The rearrangement uses TRBV19 and TRBJ2-5; TRBD2 matches at 9 bases. Germline V lookup: CDR1 LNHDA, CDR2 SQIVND (reference sequence). This CDR3 is built from 16 residues. After removal of 5 bases from V and 1 base from J, the junction contained 8 bases not matched to a gene.